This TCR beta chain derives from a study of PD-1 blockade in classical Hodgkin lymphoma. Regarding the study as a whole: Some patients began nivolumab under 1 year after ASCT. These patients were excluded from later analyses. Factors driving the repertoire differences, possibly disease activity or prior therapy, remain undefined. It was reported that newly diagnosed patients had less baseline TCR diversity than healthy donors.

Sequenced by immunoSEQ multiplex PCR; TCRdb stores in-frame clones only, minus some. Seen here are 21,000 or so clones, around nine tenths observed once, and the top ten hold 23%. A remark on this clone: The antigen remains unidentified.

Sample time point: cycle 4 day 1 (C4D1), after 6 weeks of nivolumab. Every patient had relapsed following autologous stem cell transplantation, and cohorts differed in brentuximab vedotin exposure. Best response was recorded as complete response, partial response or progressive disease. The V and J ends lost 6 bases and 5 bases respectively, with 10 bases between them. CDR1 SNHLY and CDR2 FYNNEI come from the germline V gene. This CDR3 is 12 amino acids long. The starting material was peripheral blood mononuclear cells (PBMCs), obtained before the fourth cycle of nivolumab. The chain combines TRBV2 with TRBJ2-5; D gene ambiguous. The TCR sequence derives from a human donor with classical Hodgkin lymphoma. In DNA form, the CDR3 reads TGTGCCAGCAGCAAAACGAGGGAGACCCAGTACTTC. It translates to CASSKTRETQYF.